This entry features one T cell receptor beta chain sequence. No antigen is known for it. Germline CDR1 is SNHLY and CDR2 is FYNNEI. There are 16 residues in the CDR3. The V gene end was trimmed by 3 bases and the J gene end by 9 bases; junction bases not matched to a gene: 13. This sample stems from a study of cytomegalovirus exposure and HLA in healthy donors. About the study: T cells numbering around 200 million yielded approximately 120 million unique TCR beta sequences in an earlier analysis. Study results and caveats: When analyzed later, the rates of TCR association showed variation by HLA locus, with DRB1 the most and HLA-C the fewest. 87-base-pair reads could not separate some V segments, including TRBV6-2 and TRBV6-3. Researchers counted 164 TCR beta chains as cytomegalovirus-associated.

The PCR used 60 Vbeta and 13 Jbeta primers. Sequencing was performed with immunoSEQ multiplex PCR; in TCRdb, only in-frame clones are kept and a portion is missing. The data hold 140,000 or so clones, with 65% to 90% observed a single time. The origin of this receptor is a woman aged 25 to 39 in good health and CMV-seronegative. Sequenced sample: PBMCs. The chain employs TRBV2 and TRBJ2-3; 9 nucleotides align to TRBD2. CDR3 protein: CASSDETSGPQGTQYF. The CDR3 coding sequence is TGTGCCAGCAGTGACGAAACTAGCGGGCCCCAAGGGACGCAGTATTTT.